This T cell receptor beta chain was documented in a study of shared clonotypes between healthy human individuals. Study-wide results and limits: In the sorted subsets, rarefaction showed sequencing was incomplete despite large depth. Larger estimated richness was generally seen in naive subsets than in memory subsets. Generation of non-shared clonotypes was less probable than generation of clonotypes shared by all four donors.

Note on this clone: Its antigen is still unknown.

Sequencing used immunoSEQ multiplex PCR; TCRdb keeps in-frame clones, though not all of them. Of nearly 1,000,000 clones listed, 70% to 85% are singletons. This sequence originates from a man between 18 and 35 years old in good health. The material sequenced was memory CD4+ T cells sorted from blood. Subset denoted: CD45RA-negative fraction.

For the CDR3, the DNA is TGTGCCAGCAGCTCGGGACTAGCAGCAGATACGCAGTATTTT. This sequence encodes CASSSGLAADTQYF. The genes are TRBV7-6 and TRBJ2-3; 9 bases match TRBD2. Germline CDR1 reads SGHVS; CDR2 reads FNYEAQ. V was pared by 4 bases and J by 4 bases, with 3 bases of the junction left unmatched. The CDR3 sequence is 14 residues long.